These 9 T cell receptor beta chains originate from one sample sequenced in a study of identical twins. Each CDR3 protein is one row after TCRdb ran MiXCR on the 5' RACE reads. The profile shows 350,000 to 400,000 distinct CDR3 sequences, about 10% of them singletons. Material for sequencing was naive T cells sorted from blood. The source of these receptors is a woman aged 45 to 65 in good health.

V usage is TRBV6-1 and J usage is TRBJ1-2; D is possibly TRBD1 (6 bases). CDR1 is MNHNS, CDR2 SASEGT, per germline. The CDR3 has 14 amino acids. Trimming took off 6 bases at V and 3 bases at J, with 14 bases between the two ends. The CDR3, as DNA: TGTGCCAGCAGGGTAACGACAGGCGACTATGGCTACACCTTC. It is translated as CASRVTTGDYGYTF.

The genes are TRBV19 and TRBJ2-1; D remains ambiguous. With 5 bases removed from V and 2 bases from J, the gap between germline ends came to 10 bases. Germline-derived CDR1 and CDR2 are LNHDA and SQIVND (reference sequence). The CDR3 covers 14 residues. The CDR3 protein is CASSPRRAYNEQFF. CDR3 DNA: TGTGCCAGTAGTCCCCGTCGGGCCTACAATGAGCAGTTCTTC.

This clonotype was found a few times. The chain employs TRBV20-1 and TRBJ2-7; 9 bases match TRBD2. The CDR3 runs 14 residues. Germline CDR1 and CDR2: DFQATT and SNEGSKA (reference sequence). V shed 4 bases, J shed 2 bases, and the junction held 6 bases outside the gene matches. This CDR3 reads CSATTSGSPYEQYF. The CDR3 nucleotides are TGCAGTGCTACTACTAGCGGGTCCCCCTACGAGCAGTACTTC.

Ten or more counts support this clonotype. The chain links TRBV12-3 or TRBV12-4 to TRBJ2-7; a weak D match, TRBD1 (5 bases). The CDR3 is 14 residues long. V lost 6 bases, J lost 2 bases, and 14 bases lay in between. The CDR3 region is CASSPRQGTYEQYF. Written as DNA, the CDR3 is TGTGCCAGCAGCCCGCGTCAGGGCACCTACGAGCAGTACTTC.

The rearrangement links TRBV30 to TRBJ2-3; D perhaps matches TRBD2 (5 bases). Trimming stripped 4 bases from V and 3 bases from J, with 20 bases between. Per germline, CDR1 GTSNPN and CDR2 SVGIG (reference sequence). This CDR3 spans 16 amino acids. CDR3 DNA sequence: TGTGCCTGGACCCCACTAGGGCAAGAGGTTACAGATACGCAGTATTTT. It translates to CAWTPLGQEVTDTQYF.

CDR3 residues: CASSLGTSGSWGNEQFF. In DNA, the CDR3 is TGTGCCAGCAGCTTAGGGACTAGCGGGAGTTGGGGGAATGAGCAGTTCTTC. The V and J genes are TRBV11-3 and TRBJ2-1; 13 bases are a match to TRBD2. Germline trimming cut 1 base from V and 7 bases from J; bases unmatched to any gene: 7. The CDR3 totals 17 residues. Germline lookup yields CDR1 SGHNT and CDR2 YENEEA.

This clonotype was found many times. The CDR3 DNA reads as TGCGCCAGCAGCGATCAGGGTTCCTACAATGAGCAGTTCTTC. Translation: CASSDQGSYNEQFF. The gene calls are TRBV5-1 and TRBJ2-1, with D maybe TRBD1 (5 bases). The length of the CDR3 is 14 residues. Trimming cost V 4 bases and J 1 base, with 9 bases left between them. CDR1 is SGHRS and CDR2 is YFSETQ in the germline V gene.

The V gene is TRBV3-1, the J gene TRBJ2-7; tentative D call: TRBD2 (5 bases). Trimming left V 3 bases short and J 1 base short, with 10 bases between. The V gene's germline CDR1 is LGHDT and CDR2 YNNKEL (reference sequence). The CDR3 spans 14 residues. The CDR3 DNA reads as TGTGCCAGCAGCCAGGGAAGCGGATCCTACGAGCAGTACTTC. Translating gives CASSQGSGSYEQYF.

This clonotype was seen a few times. J is TRBJ2-3 and V is TRBV9; possibly TRBD2 for D (6 bases). Germline CDR1 SGDLS, CDR2 YYNGEE. This CDR3 region has 15 residues. V was pared by 0 bases and J by 0 bases, with 8 bases between. The DNA for the CDR3 is TGTGCCAGCAGCGTAGTCGGGAGTAGCACAGATACGCAGTATTTT. This encodes CASSVVGSSTDTQYF.